This T cell receptor beta chain was observed in a study of blood T cell repertoires in COVID-19. Study as a whole: The United States, Italy and Spain were the sources of the acute and convalescent COVID-19 samples. In each case, the material was cDNA or gDNA derived from T cells, B-cell-depleted T cells, or PBMCs.

To note about this clone: Other DNA sequences in this sample translate to the same CDR3.

Assay: immunoSEQ multiplex PCR; the TCRdb copy retains only in-frame clones and omits some. This sample has 300,000 or so clones, with around 84% found just once. Participants were placed into cohorts based on the clinical history they reported. Donors of Cohort 3 who recovered were those that had two negative PCRs, clearance, or symptom resolution. CDR1 and CDR2 from the germline V gene are LNHDA and SQIVND (reference sequence). CDR3 size: 15 residues. Trimming stripped 6 bases from V and 0 bases from J, with 12 bases between. The sequence was obtained from a woman between 18 and 29 years old who had recovered from COVID-19. Source material: PBMCs or T cells enriched from blood (not recorded which). The J gene is TRBJ1-5, the V gene TRBV19; D is perhaps TRBD1 (5 bases). The CDR3 loop reads CASSIGGGSNQPQHF. The DNA for the CDR3 is TGTGCCAGTAGCATCGGGGGGGGTAGCAATCAGCCCCAGCATTTT.